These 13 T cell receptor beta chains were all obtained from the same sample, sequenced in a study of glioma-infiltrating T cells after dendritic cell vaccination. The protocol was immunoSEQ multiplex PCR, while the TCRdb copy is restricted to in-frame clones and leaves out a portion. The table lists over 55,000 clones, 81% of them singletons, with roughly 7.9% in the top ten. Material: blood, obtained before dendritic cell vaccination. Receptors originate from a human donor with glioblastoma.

The CDR3 nucleotides are TGTGCCAGTAGCCGGAGAGGCAGCGTCTACGAGCAGTACTTC. This encodes CASSRRGSVYEQYF. This chain connects TRBV19 to TRBJ2-7, with D uncertain. Germline CDR1 and CDR2: LNHDA and SQIVND (reference sequence). The V gene lost 6 bases and the J gene lost 3 bases, with 15 bases spanning the gap. The CDR3 is 14 amino acids.

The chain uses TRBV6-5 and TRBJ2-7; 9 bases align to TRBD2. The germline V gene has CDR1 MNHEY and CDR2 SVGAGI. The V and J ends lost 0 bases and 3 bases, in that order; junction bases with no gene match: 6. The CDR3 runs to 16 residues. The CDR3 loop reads CASSYSTPAGGYEQYF. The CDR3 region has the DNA TGTGCCAGCAGTTACTCGACCCCAGCGGGGGGCTACGAGCAGTACTTC.

CDR3 in amino acids: CASSLDRASETQYF. The CDR3 nucleotides read TGTGCCAGCAGCCTTGACAGGGCATCCGAGACCCAGTACTTC. The chain joins TRBV5-4 to TRBJ2-5; 7 bases map to TRBD1. CDR3 length equals 14 residues. Trimming took 4 bases from V and 5 from J; bases not matched to a gene: 8. Germline CDR1 SGHNT, CDR2 YYREEE (reference sequence).

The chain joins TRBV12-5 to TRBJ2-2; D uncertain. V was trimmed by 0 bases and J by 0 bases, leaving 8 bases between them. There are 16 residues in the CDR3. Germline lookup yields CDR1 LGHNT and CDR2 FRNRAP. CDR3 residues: CASGLVRRSNTGELFF. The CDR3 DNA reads TGTGCTAGTGGTTTGGTTCGTCGGTCGAACACCGGGGAGCTGTTTTTT.

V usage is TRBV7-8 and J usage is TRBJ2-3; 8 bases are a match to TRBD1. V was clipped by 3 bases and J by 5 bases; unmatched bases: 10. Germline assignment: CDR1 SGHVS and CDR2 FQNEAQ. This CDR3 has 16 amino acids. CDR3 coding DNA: TGTGCCAGCAGCTTGAACCCACAGGGGGTGGGAGATACGCAGTATTTT. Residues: CASSLNPQGVGDTQYF.

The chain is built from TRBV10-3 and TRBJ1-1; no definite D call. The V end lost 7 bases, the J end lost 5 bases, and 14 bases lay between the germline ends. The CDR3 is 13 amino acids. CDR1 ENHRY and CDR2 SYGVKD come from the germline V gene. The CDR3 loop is CAINGVQETEAFF. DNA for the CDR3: TGTGCCATCAACGGGGTTCAGGAGACTGAAGCTTTCTTT.

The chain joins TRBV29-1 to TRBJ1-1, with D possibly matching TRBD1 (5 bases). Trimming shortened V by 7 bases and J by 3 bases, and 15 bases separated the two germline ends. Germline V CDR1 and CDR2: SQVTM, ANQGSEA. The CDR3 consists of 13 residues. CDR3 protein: CSGLAGIDTEAFF. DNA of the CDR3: TGCAGCGGGTTGGCAGGGATAGACACTGAAGCTTTCTTT.

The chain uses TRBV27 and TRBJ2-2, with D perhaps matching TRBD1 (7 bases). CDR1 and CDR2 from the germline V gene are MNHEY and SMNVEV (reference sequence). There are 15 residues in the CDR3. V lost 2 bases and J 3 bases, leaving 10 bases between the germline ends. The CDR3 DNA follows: TGTGCCAGCAGTTTAGCAGGGGGGTACACCGGGGAGCTGTTTTTT. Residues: CASSLAGGYTGELFF.

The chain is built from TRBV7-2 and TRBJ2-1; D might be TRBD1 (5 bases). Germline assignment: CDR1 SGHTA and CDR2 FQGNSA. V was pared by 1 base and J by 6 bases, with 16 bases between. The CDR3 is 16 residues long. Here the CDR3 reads CASSLVPRAPPNEQFF. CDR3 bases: TGTGCCAGCAGCTTAGTTCCCAGGGCCCCCCCCAATGAGCAGTTCTTC.

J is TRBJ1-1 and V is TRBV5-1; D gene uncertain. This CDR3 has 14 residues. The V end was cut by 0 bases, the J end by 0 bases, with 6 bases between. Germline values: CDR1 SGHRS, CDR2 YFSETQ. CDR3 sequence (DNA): TGCGCCAGCAGCTTGGAGGGAGTGAACACTGAAGCTTTCTTT. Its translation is CASSLEGVNTEAFF. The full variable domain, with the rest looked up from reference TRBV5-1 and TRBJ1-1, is KAGVTQTPRYLIKTRGQQVTLSCSPISGHRSVSWYQQTPGQGLQFLFEYFSETQRNKGNFPGRFSGRQFSNSRSEMNVSTLELGDSALYLCASSLEGVNTEAFFGQGTRLTVV.

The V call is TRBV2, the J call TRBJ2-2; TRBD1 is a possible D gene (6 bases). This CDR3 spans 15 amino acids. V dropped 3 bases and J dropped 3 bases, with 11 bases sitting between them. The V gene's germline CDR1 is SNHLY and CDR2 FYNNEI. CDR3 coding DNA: TGTGCCAGCAGTGAGTCCAGGGGATACACCGGGGAGCTGTTTTTT. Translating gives CASSESRGYTGELFF.

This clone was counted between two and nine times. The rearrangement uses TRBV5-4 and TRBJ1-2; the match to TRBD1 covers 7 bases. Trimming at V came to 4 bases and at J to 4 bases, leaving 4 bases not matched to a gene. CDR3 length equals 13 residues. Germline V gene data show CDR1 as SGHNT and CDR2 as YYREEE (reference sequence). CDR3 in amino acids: CASSAGTVYGYTF. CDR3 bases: TGTGCCAGCAGCGCCGGGACAGTCTATGGCTACACCTTC.

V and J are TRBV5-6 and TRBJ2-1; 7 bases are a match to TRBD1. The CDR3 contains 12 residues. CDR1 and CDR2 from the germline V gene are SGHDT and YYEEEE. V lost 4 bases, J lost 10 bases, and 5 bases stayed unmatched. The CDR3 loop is CASSLDRREQFF. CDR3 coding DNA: TGTGCCAGCAGCCTGGACAGGCGGGAGCAGTTCTTC.